This passage covers 30 T cell receptor beta chains from one sample sequenced in a study of Graves' ophthalmopathy and Graves' hyperthyroidism. CDR3 regions of TCR beta were amplified from RNA transcripts. HTBI-primed first-round RT-PCR preceded second-round multiplex PCR. MiXCR was run by TCRdb on the multiplex PCR reads, yielding one entry per CDR3 protein. The sample lists a few hundred thousand distinct CDR3 sequences; 20% to 25% were seen once. Sequencing used peripheral blood. All receptors derive from a woman between 18 and 29 years old with stable Graves' hyperthyroidism.

Concerning this clonotype: Being one base from a much bigger clone, this may be a read error. The chain combines TRBV25-1 with TRBJ2-5; 10 nucleotides line up with TRBD2. This CDR3 is built from 21 residues. The ends lost 5 bases at V and 5 bases at J; junction bases unmatched: 26. The germline CDR1 and CDR2 sequences are MGHDK and SYGVNS. As DNA, the CDR3 is TGTGCCAGCAGTCAACCCCCCAGGACTAGCGGTCCCCCGGGGGGAGGGGAGACCCAGTACTTC. Amino acids: CASSQPPRTSGPPGGGETQYF. The whole variable domain, remainder taken from reference TRBV25-1 and TRBJ2-5, is EADIYQTPRYLVIGTGKKITLECSQTMGHDKMYWYQQDPGMELHLIHYSYGVNSTEKGDLSSESTVSRIRTEHFPLTLESARPSHTSQYLCASSQPPRTSGPPGGGETQYFGPGTRLLVL.

This clonotype was counted at least ten times. The chain carries TRBV27 and TRBJ2-7; 8 bases agree with TRBD1. CDR3 length: 16 residues. V gave up 5 bases and J gave up 3 bases; unmatched junction bases: 12. Per the germline V gene, CDR1 is MNHEY and CDR2 is SMNVEV (reference sequence). CDR3 sequence (DNA): TGTGCCAGCAGTCCAGTCGACAGGGGAGATGGCTACGAGCAGTACTTC. Encoded protein: CASSPVDRGDGYEQYF.

The chain carries TRBV19 and TRBJ1-1; D is unresolved. The CDR3 extends over 13 amino acids. Trimming cost V 1 base and J 4 bases, with 7 bases left between them. CDR1 and CDR2 (germline): LNHDA, SQIVND (reference sequence). In nucleotides, the CDR3 is TGTGCCAGTAGTATAGGGACTTTCACTGAAGCTTTCTTT. Amino acid sequence: CASSIGTFTEAFF.

This clonotype was seen more than once but under ten times. The chain recombines TRBV20-1 with TRBJ2-2; 7 nucleotides agree with TRBD2. Germline trimming cut 5 bases from V and 0 bases from J; bases unmatched to any gene: 3. The CDR3 has 14 amino acids. From germline, CDR1 is DFQATT and CDR2 SNEGSKA (reference sequence). CDR3 bases: TGCAGTGCTGTAGCGGGCGCGAACACCGGGGAGCTGTTTTTT. Protein product: CSAVAGANTGELFF.

This clonotype was detected a few times. This chain uses TRBV5-5 with TRBJ1-6, with a tentative D call TRBD1 (5 bases). The V end was cut by 4 bases, the J end by 3 bases, with 11 bases between. The CDR3 runs 15 residues. Germline CDR1 SGHKS, CDR2 YYEKEE (reference sequence). The CDR3 DNA follows: TGTGCCAGCAGCGCCGGGGGTTTCTATAATTCACCCCTCCACTTT. Protein product: CASSAGGFYNSPLHF.

The CDR3 here is CASGFPGQQNIQYF. The CDR3 bases are TGTGCTAGTGGTTTCCCGGGACAGCAAAACATTCAGTACTTC. The chain couples TRBV12-5 to TRBJ2-4; 7 positions match TRBD1. This CDR3 region has 14 residues. With 3 bases clipped from V and 5 bases from J, the junction kept 4 bases outside the gene matches. From germline, CDR1 is LGHNT and CDR2 FRNRAP. The whole variable domain, filled in from reference TRBV12-5 and TRBJ2-4, reads DARVTQTPRHKVTEMGQEVTMRCQPILGHNTVFWYRQTMMQGLELLAYFRNRAPLDDSGMPKDRFSAEMPDATLATLKIQPSEPRDSAVYFCASGFPGQQNIQYFGAGTRLSVL.

This clonotype was found many times. The V gene is TRBV12-3 or TRBV12-4, the J gene TRBJ1-5; 11 bases line up with TRBD1. The CDR3 runs to 15 residues. The trim removed 0 bases at V and 6 bases at J, leaving 1 base unmatched. The CDR3 protein is CASSLAGTGGQPQHF. In nucleotides, the CDR3 is TGTGCCAGCAGTTTAGCAGGGACAGGGGGTCAGCCCCAGCATTTT.

J is TRBJ2-4 and V is TRBV7-2; 10 bases map to TRBD2. Germline CDR1 reads SGHTA; CDR2 reads FQGNSA. The CDR3 has 17 amino acids. Trimming cost V 3 bases and J 6 bases; bases outside gene matches: 11. CDR3 protein: CASSFAASGSLGNIQYF. In DNA, the CDR3 is TGTGCCAGCAGCTTCGCGGCTAGCGGGAGCTTGGGAAACATTCAGTACTTC. Variable domain in full (rest from reference TRBV7-2 and TRBJ2-4): GAGVSQSPSNKVTEKGKDVELRCDPISGHTALYWYRQSLGQGLEFLIYFQGNSAPDKSGLPSDRFSAERTGGSVSTLTIQRTQQEDSAVYLCASSFAASGSLGNIQYFGAGTRLSVL.

The table lists this clonotype with many counts. The chain recombines TRBV12-3 or TRBV12-4 with TRBJ2-7, with D possibly TRBD1 on 6 matching bases. Trimming pared 5 bases from V and 6 bases from J, leaving 11 bases between. The CDR3 has 12 amino acids. The chain's CDR3 is CASSPQGFEQYF. CDR3 sequence (DNA): TGTGCCAGCAGTCCACAGGGTTTCGAGCAGTACTTC.

This clonotype has more than one count but fewer than ten. DNA of the CDR3: TGTGCCAGCAGTTACGGTCCAGCGGGAGGCTCCGAGCAGTACTTC. Its protein is CASSYGPAGGSEQYF. The chain employs TRBV6-2 or TRBV6-3 and TRBJ2-7, with 9 bases matching TRBD2. In germline, CDR1 is MNHEY, CDR2 SVGEGT. This CDR3 contains 15 residues. Unmatched junction bases numbered 8, after V lost 2 bases and J lost 6 bases.

The sample holds many counts of this clonotype. This CDR3 is missing its conserved last phenylalanine or tryptophan, likely due to a read error. The rearrangement uses TRBV7-2 and TRBJ2-5, with D maybe TRBD1 (5 bases). Looked up from germline, CDR1 is SGHTA and CDR2 is FQGNSA. The CDR3 has 13 amino acids. Deletions cut 4 bases from V and 4 bases from J, with 10 bases between. The CDR3 loop reads CASSSVTGETQYL. The CDR3 nucleotides read TGTGCCAGCAGCTCAGTTACAGGAGAGACCCAGTACCTC.

This clonotype was found many times. V and J are TRBV12-3 or TRBV12-4 and TRBJ2-2, with D unresolved. Trimming took off 1 base at V and 7 bases at J, with 7 bases between the two ends. The length of the CDR3 is 13 residues. The CDR3 nucleotides are TGTGCCAGCAGTTTAGGGCAGAACGGGGAGCTGTTTTTT. Protein sequence: CASSLGQNGELFF.

The chain employs TRBV12-3 or TRBV12-4 and TRBJ1-2, with D unresolved. The CDR3 runs to 12 residues. V lost 8 bases, J lost 4 bases, and 11 bases lay in between. CDR3 nucleotide sequence: TGTGCCAGCGGCAGGACCACCTATGGCTACACCTTC. Translated: CASGRTTYGYTF.

At least ten counts were recorded for this clonotype. This sequence joins TRBV25-1 and TRBJ2-5; D remains unclear. CDR1 MGHDK and CDR2 SYGVNS come from the germline V gene. Trimming removed 1 base at V and 5 bases at J, with 11 bases between. CDR3 length equals 14 residues. The CDR3 is CASSELNKGETQYF. The DNA of the CDR3 is TGTGCCAGCAGTGAATTAAACAAAGGGGAGACCCAGTACTTC.

The table lists this clonotype with many counts. The CDR3 reads CASSNAGLASSGANVLTF. The DNA of the CDR3 is TGTGCCAGCAGTAACGCGGGACTAGCTAGCTCTGGGGCCAACGTCCTGACTTTC. This sequence joins TRBV6-2 or TRBV6-3 and TRBJ2-6; 9 bases align to TRBD2. V lost 5 bases and J lost 0; bases outside the gene matches: 8. The CDR3 is 18 amino acids. Germline V CDR1 and CDR2: MNHEY, SVGEGT.

This clonotype has only one observation. The chain couples TRBV6-5 to TRBJ2-7; TRBD1 agrees at 7 bases. This CDR3 has 14 residues. Germline CDR1 reads MNHEY; CDR2 reads SVGAGI. The V gene end was trimmed by 4 bases and the J gene end by 5 bases; junction bases not matched to a gene: 8. The CDR3 DNA follows: TGTGCCAGCAGTTTTACGGGACAGTCGAACGAGCAGTACTTC. The encoded protein is CASSFTGQSNEQYF.

This clonotype was seen at least ten times. The genes are TRBV24-1 and TRBJ2-7; D perhaps matches TRBD2 (6 bases). This CDR3 region has 13 residues. Germline V CDR1 and CDR2: KGHDR, SFDVKD. Trimming pared 0 bases from V and 5 bases from J, leaving 7 bases between. CDR3 loop: CATSDLRGNEQYF. CDR3 DNA sequence: TGTGCCACCAGTGATTTGCGGGGGAACGAGCAGTACTTC.

This clonotype showed up many times. The DNA for the CDR3 is TGTGCCAGCAGTGCCACGACTAGCGCGACAAACGAGCAGTACTTC. This gives the protein CASSATTSATNEQYF. The chain is built from TRBV28 and TRBJ2-7; 8 positions match TRBD2. The CDR3 covers 15 residues. Germline V gene sequence: CDR1 MDHEN, CDR2 SYDVKM. The junction had 11 bases not matched to a gene; V was cut back by 5 bases and J by 5 bases.

This clonotype was counted at least ten times. This sequence joins TRBV7-9 and TRBJ1-2, with TRBD1 matching over 7 bases. Germline V gene sequence: CDR1 SEHNR, CDR2 FQNEAQ (reference sequence). After removal of 8 bases from V and 6 bases from J, the junction contained 9 bases not matched to a gene. The CDR3 runs 13 residues. The DNA for the CDR3 is TGTGCCAGCGGACCAAGGGGGCACGATGGCTACACCTTC. It specifies CASGPRGHDGYTF. Supplemented by reference TRBV7-9 and TRBJ1-2, the full variable domain reads DTGVSQNPRHKITKRGQNVTFRCDPISEHNRLYWYRQTLGQGPEFLTYFQNEAQLEKSRLLSDRFSAERPKGSFSTLEIQRTEQGDSAMYLCASGPRGHDGYTFGSGTRLTVV.

This clonotype was observed many times. This rearrangement joins TRBV7-2 to TRBJ1-6; 9 bases align to TRBD1. The germline V gene encodes CDR1 SGHTA and CDR2 FQGNSA. The J segment lost 7 bases and the V segment lost 5 bases, leaving 6 bases of the junction unmatched. The CDR3 has 15 amino acids. DNA of the CDR3: TGTGCCAGCAGCCTCGGGACAGGGTACAATTCACCCCTCCACTTT. Encoded protein: CASSLGTGYNSPLHF.

There are many counts of this clonotype. The rearrangement uses TRBV20-1 and TRBJ2-7; the match to TRBD2 covers 9 bases. Germline CDR1 and CDR2: DFQATT and SNEGSKA (reference sequence). The CDR3 sequence is 14 residues long. The V and J ends lost 6 bases and 4 bases, in that order; junction bases with no gene match: 10. CDR3 region: CSATRLADLYEQYF. The CDR3 nucleotides read TGCAGTGCAACTAGACTAGCGGATCTATACGAGCAGTACTTC.

The table lists this clonotype with many counts. The chain employs TRBV11-2 and TRBJ1-1, with D unresolved. From germline, CDR1 is SGHAT and CDR2 FQNNGV. This CDR3 has 14 amino acids. V was pared by 2 bases and J by 6 bases, with 13 bases between. DNA for the CDR3: TGTGCCAGCAGCTTAAAAGTAACAATTTCTGAAGCTTTCTTT. As protein: CASSLKVTISEAFF. The full variable domain, with the rest looked up from reference TRBV11-2 and TRBJ1-1, is EAGVAQSPRYKIIEKRQSVAFWCNPISGHATLYWYQQILGQGPKLLIQFQNNGVVDDSQLPKDRFSAERLKGVDSTLKIQPAKLEDSAVYLCASSLKVTISEAFFGQGTRLTVV.

This clonotype was recorded at least ten times. The J gene is TRBJ1-2, the V gene TRBV5-1; TRBD1 matches 9 bases. This CDR3 has 14 amino acids. V was clipped by 3 bases and J by 7 bases; unmatched bases: 7. The germline V gene has CDR1 SGHRS and CDR2 YFSETQ. The CDR3 coding sequence is TGCGCCAGCAGCTCGTTACAGGGGGCGGCTGGCTACACCTTC. This translates into CASSSLQGAAGYTF.

This clonotype appeared many times. The chain is built from TRBV2 and TRBJ2-7, with a tentative D call TRBD2 (5 bases). Trimming cost V 7 bases and J 5 bases, with 18 bases left between them. CDR3 size: 14 residues. Germline lookup yields CDR1 SNHLY and CDR2 FYNNEI. The CDR3, as DNA: TGTGCCAGCAACCCGGGTTCGGGGAAGCACGAGCAGTACTTC. It translates to CASNPGSGKHEQYF.

This chain uses TRBV20-1 with TRBJ2-7; D is perhaps TRBD1 (6 bases). Trimming took 4 bases from V and 5 from J, leaving 15 bases between them. This CDR3 region has 13 residues. Germline V gene data show CDR1 as DFQATT and CDR2 as SNEGSKA (reference sequence). The CDR3 coding sequence is TGCAGTGCTACCTCAGGGGTTCGAGACGAGCAGTACTTC. It translates to CSATSGVRDEQYF.

This clonotype showed up many times. The chain carries TRBV28 and TRBJ1-1, with D hard to call. Germline values: CDR1 MDHEN, CDR2 SYDVKM. Trimming stripped 6 bases from V and 7 bases from J, with 9 bases between. CDR3 length: 11 residues. The CDR3 here is CASSLQYEAFF. Written as DNA, the CDR3 is TGTGCCAGCAGCCTACAGTATGAAGCTTTCTTT.

This clonotype was seen ten or more times. The V and J genes are TRBV5-5 and TRBJ2-7; no definite D call. The CDR3 extends over 15 amino acids. With 0 bases removed from V and 0 bases from J, the gap between germline ends came to 10 bases. Per the germline V gene, CDR1 is SGHKS and CDR2 is YYEKEE (reference sequence). In nucleotides, the CDR3 is TGTGCCAGCAGCTTGGGGGGTCCTCACTCCTACGAGCAGTACTTC. Protein product: CASSLGGPHSYEQYF.

This clonotype was picked up a small number of times. The chain couples TRBV20-1 to TRBJ2-5; tentatively, D is TRBD2 (7 bases). This CDR3 contains 15 residues. V was trimmed by 6 bases and J by 0 bases, leaving 17 bases between them. Germline CDR1 reads DFQATT; CDR2 reads SNEGSKA (reference sequence). The CDR3: CSAQRGGQYQETQYF. In DNA, the CDR3 is TGCAGTGCGCAGAGGGGGGGCCAGTACCAAGAGACCCAGTACTTC.

This clonotype appeared many times. The chain is built from TRBV27 and TRBJ2-7; tentative D call: TRBD1 (6 bases). The CDR3 contains 14 residues. The V gene's germline CDR1 is MNHEY and CDR2 SMNVEV (reference sequence). V was trimmed by 2 bases and J by 2 bases, leaving 10 bases between them. The DNA of the CDR3 is TGTGCCAGCAGTTTAAAGGGGGACCCCTACGAGCAGTACTTC. Protein product: CASSLKGDPYEQYF.

This clonotype was seen many times. The junction and the germline gene differ at one end; a read error may be behind it. This chain uses TRBV7-2 with TRBJ1-3; possible D gene TRBD1, 6 bases. The CDR3 has 14 amino acids. Germline CDR1 is SGHTA and CDR2 is FQGNSA. Here the CDR3 reads CANSAHREGNTIYF. In DNA, the CDR3 is TGTGCCAACAGCGCACACAGGGAAGGGAACACCATATATTTT.